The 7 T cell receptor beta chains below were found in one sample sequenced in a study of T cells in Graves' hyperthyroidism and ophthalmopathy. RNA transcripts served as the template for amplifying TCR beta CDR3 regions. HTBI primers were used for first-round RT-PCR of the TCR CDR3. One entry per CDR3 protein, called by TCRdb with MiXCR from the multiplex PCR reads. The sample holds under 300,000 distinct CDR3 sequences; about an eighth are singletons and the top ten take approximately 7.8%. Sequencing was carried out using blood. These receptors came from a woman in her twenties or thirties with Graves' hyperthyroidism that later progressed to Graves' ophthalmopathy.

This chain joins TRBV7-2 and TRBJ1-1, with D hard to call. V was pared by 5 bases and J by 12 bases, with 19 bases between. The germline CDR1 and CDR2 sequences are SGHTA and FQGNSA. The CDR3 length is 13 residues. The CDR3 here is CASSQASPRETFF. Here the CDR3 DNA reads TGTGCCAGCAGCCAAGCTTCCCCCCGGGAAACTTTCTTT.

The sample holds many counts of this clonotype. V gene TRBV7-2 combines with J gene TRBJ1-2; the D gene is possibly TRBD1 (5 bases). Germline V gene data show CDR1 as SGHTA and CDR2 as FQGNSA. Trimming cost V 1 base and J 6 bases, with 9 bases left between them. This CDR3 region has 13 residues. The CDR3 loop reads CASSLVGRDGYTF. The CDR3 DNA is TGTGCCAGCAGCTTAGTAGGCAGGGATGGCTACACCTTC.

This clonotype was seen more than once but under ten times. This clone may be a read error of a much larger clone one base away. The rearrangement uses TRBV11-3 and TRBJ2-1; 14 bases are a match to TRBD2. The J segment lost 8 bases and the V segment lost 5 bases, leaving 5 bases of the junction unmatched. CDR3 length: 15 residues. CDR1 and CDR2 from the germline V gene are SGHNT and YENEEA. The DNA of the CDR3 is TGTGCCAGCAGCGGAGGGACTAGCGGGGGTTATGAGCAGTTCTTC. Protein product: CASSGGTSGGYEQFF.

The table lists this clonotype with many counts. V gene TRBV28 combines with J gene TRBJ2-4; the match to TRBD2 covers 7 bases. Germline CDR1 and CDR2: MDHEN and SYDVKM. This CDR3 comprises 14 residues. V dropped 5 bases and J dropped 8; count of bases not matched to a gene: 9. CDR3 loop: CASSAPGAGDIQYF. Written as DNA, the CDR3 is TGTGCCAGCAGTGCCCCCGGGGCGGGGGACATTCAGTACTTC.

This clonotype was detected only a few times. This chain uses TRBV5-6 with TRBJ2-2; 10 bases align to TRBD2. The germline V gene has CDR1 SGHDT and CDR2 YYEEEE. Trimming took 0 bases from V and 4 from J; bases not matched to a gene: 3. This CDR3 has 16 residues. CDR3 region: CASSLVAGGGTGELFF. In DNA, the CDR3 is TGTGCCAGCAGCTTGGTAGCGGGAGGAGGCACCGGGGAGCTGTTTTTT.

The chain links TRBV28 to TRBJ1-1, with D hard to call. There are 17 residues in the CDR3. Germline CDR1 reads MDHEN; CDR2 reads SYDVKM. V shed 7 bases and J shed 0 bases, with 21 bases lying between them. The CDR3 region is CASTRIRETFMNTEAFF. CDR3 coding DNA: TGTGCCAGCACCCGAATCCGGGAGACTTTTATGAACACTGAAGCTTTCTTT.

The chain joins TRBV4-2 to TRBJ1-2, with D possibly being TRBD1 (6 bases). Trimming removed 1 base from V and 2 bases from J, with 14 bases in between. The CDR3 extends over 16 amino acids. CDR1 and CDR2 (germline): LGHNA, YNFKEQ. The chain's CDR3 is CASSQGMYGTNYGYTF. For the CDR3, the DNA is TGTGCCAGCAGCCAAGGAATGTACGGGACAAACTATGGCTACACCTTC.